One and the same sample provided the 14 T cell receptor beta chains below, sequenced in a study of shared clonotypes between healthy human individuals. CD45RO negativity and positive selection for CCR7 defined naive CD8 cells, a population that excluded terminally differentiated effector memory CD45RA+ cells. Repertoires were generated with immunoSEQ multiplex PCR, while TCRdb's copy carries only in-frame clones and drops some. This table has 550,000 to 600,000 clones, about 98% appearing once. The sample consisted of naive CD8+ T cells sorted from blood. These TCRs come from a man between 25 and 39 years old in good health.

The V and J genes are TRBV27 and TRBJ2-7, with 8 bases aligning to TRBD2. Germline values: CDR1 MNHEY, CDR2 SMNVEV (reference sequence). This CDR3 is built from 14 residues. V dropped 8 bases and J dropped 0; count of bases not matched to a gene: 6. Written as DNA, the CDR3 is TGTGCCAGCCAGGGTACTAGCGGCTCCTACGAGCAGTACTTC. Its protein product is CASQGTSGSYEQYF.

The CDR3 here is CASSSLAVLEEQYF. CDR3 coding DNA: TGTGCCAGCAGCTCGCTAGCGGTCCTCGAGGAGCAGTACTTC. The chain is built from TRBV11-2 and TRBJ2-7; 7 nucleotides match TRBD2. Germline lookup yields CDR1 SGHAT and CDR2 FQNNGV. Trimming at V came to 4 bases and at J to 7 bases, leaving 10 bases not matched to a gene. CDR3 size: 14 residues.

A note on this clone: This specimen includes other DNA sequences encoding the same CDR3. The chain is built from TRBV28 and TRBJ1-4, with D possibly TRBD1 on 5 matching bases. CDR1 is MDHEN and CDR2 is SYDVKM in the germline V gene. The CDR3 is 13 residues long. V lost 3 bases and J 8 bases, leaving 10 bases between the germline ends. The CDR3 DNA is TGTGCCAGCAGTTTGGGGGGGGACGAAAAACTGTTTTTT. This encodes CASSLGGDEKLFF.

This sequence joins TRBV7-9 and TRBJ2-1; the D is unclear. The CDR3 is made up of 13 amino acids. The germline V and J ends were trimmed by 2 bases and 10 bases, with 12 bases remaining between them. Per the germline V gene, CDR1 is SEHNR and CDR2 is FQNEAQ (reference sequence). The CDR3 bases are TGTGCCAGCAGCTTAATTAGTGCCAGGGAGCAGTTCTTC. This sequence encodes CASSLISAREQFF. The entire variable domain, with the rest obtained from reference TRBV7-9 and TRBJ2-1, is as follows: DTGVSQNPRHKITKRGQNVTFRCDPISEHNRLYWYRQTLGQGPEFLTYFQNEAQLEKSRLLSDRFSAERPKGSFSTLEIQRTEQGDSAMYLCASSLISAREQFFGPGTRLTVL.

V and J are TRBV5-4 and TRBJ2-1, with D perhaps matching TRBD2 (5 bases). The CDR3 runs to 12 residues. Germline V gene data show CDR1 as SGHNT and CDR2 as YYREEE (reference sequence). The CDR3 DNA reads as TGTGCTTGCGGGTCCTCCTACAATGAGCAGTTCTTC. This gives the protein CACGSSYNEQFF.

The chain has TRBV9 and TRBJ2-3; D might be TRBD2 (5 bases). Looked up from germline, CDR1 is SGDLS and CDR2 is YYNGEE. The CDR3 length is 15 residues. V lost 1 base, J lost 3 bases, and 12 bases lay in between. The CDR3 loop is CASSVTQRTTDTQYF. CDR3 in DNA: TGTGCCAGCAGCGTAACACAGCGGACTACAGATACGCAGTATTTT.

This sequence joins TRBV18 and TRBJ2-6, with a weak D call TRBD1 (6 bases). In germline, CDR1 is KGHSH, CDR2 LQKENI. V was clipped by 0 bases and J by 4 bases, with 10 bases between them. The CDR3 has 16 amino acids. CDR3 DNA: TGTGCCAGCTCACCACCCCTGGGGGCCGGGGCCAACGTCCTGACTTTC. Translated: CASSPPLGAGANVLTF.

The V call is TRBV16, the J call TRBJ1-2, with TRBD1 matching over 10 bases. CDR3 length: 15 residues. Looked up from germline, CDR1 is KGHSY and CDR2 is FQNENV. Germline trimming cut 4 bases from V and 4 bases from J; bases unmatched to any gene: 6. CDR3: CASSPSTGGLYGYTF. The CDR3 DNA sequence: TGTGCCAGCAGCCCCTCGACAGGGGGCCTCTATGGCTACACCTTC.

This clone was seen a single time. The genes are TRBV18 and TRBJ2-1, with 14 nucleotides matching TRBD2. Trimming cost V 0 bases and J 9 bases; bases outside gene matches: 4. CDR3 length: 16 residues. In germline, CDR1 is KGHSH, CDR2 LQKENI. CDR3 nucleotides: TGTGCCAGCTCACCACCGGGACTAGCGGGAGCTGTTGAGCAGTTCTTC. Translation: CASSPPGLAGAVEQFF.

This rearrangement joins TRBV28 to TRBJ1-1; the D is unclear. The CDR3 totals 15 residues. V was trimmed by 5 bases and J by 1 base, leaving 14 bases between them. Looked up from germline, CDR1 is MDHEN and CDR2 is SYDVKM. CDR3 coding DNA: TGTGCCAGCAGTCCGATCTTTGGCTCGAACACTGAAGCTTTCTTT. Its protein is CASSPIFGSNTEAFF.

V gene TRBV5-6 combines with J gene TRBJ2-2; TRBD1 is a possible D gene (5 bases). CDR1 is SGHDT, CDR2 YYEEEE, per germline. V was trimmed by 4 bases and J by 11 bases, leaving 27 bases between them. The CDR3 spans 17 residues. The CDR3 here is CASSIRRADSGPVELFF. In DNA, the CDR3 is TGTGCCAGCAGCATCCGACGTGCCGATTCAGGGCCAGTTGAGCTGTTTTTT.

The chain has TRBV19 and TRBJ2-5; TRBD2 agrees at 10 bases. Germline CDR1 reads LNHDA; CDR2 reads SQIVND (reference sequence). With 5 bases clipped from V and 4 bases from J, the junction kept 7 bases outside the gene matches. The length of the CDR3 is 15 residues. The CDR3 DNA reads TGTGCCAGTAGTTTATTAGCGGGAGGTCCAGAGACCCAGTACTTC. It codes for CASSLLAGGPETQYF.

The V gene is TRBV6-1, the J gene TRBJ2-1; D not certain. Germline V gene lookup returns CDR1 MNHNS and CDR2 SASEGT. The CDR3 is 16 amino acids. Deletions cut 0 bases from V and 4 bases from J, with 13 bases between. The chain's CDR3 is CASSEADSVAYNEQFF. In nucleotides, the CDR3 is TGTGCCAGCAGTGAAGCCGACTCAGTAGCATACAATGAGCAGTTCTTC.

This chain connects TRBV11-2 to TRBJ2-7, with D perhaps TRBD2 (6 bases). Trimming pared 8 bases from V and 3 bases from J, leaving 11 bases between. Germline V CDR1 and CDR2: SGHAT, FQNNGV. The length of the CDR3 is 12 residues. The CDR3 sequence: CASALSGYEQYF. In DNA, the CDR3 is TGTGCCAGCGCCCTTAGCGGCTACGAGCAGTACTTC.